The TCR beta chain described here comes from a study of cytomegalovirus exposure and HLA in healthy donors. Primers: 60 Vbeta forward and 13 Jbeta reverse. Only in-frame clones appear in the TCRdb table, and some are missing; sequencing was by immunoSEQ multiplex PCR. The sample has around 150,000 clones. On this clone itself: Antigen specificity is unknown.

V was clipped by 3 bases and J by 3 bases; unmatched bases: 6. The germline V gene encodes CDR1 ENHRY and CDR2 SYGVKD. The CDR3 has 16 residues. Study outcomes and limitations: Only CMV serostatus was available as immune exposure information. Across donors, most TCRs were seen rarely, yet some public ones were widespread. Researchers catalogued approximately 170 TCR beta chains as cytomegalovirus-associated. One cluster of highly shared sequence variants probably arose as a sequencing artifact.

The receptor's source is a man between 25 and 39 years old in good health and CMV-seronegative. The sample consisted of PBMCs. The chain carries TRBV10-3 and TRBJ1-2; 11 positions match TRBD1. The CDR3 protein is CAISDPWDRGYYGYTF. Here the CDR3 DNA reads TGTGCCATCAGTGACCCCTGGGACAGGGGGTACTATGGCTACACCTTC.